Following are 9 T cell receptor beta chains from one sample sequenced in a study of identical twins. MiXCR was run by TCRdb on the 5' RACE reads, yielding one entry per CDR3 protein. This sample yields more than 400,000 distinct CDR3 sequences, of which roughly 15% are seen a single time; more than 0.4% belongs to the top ten. This sample was shared with a second study, whose subject was yellow fever vaccine responses in identical twins.

Sequenced material: CD4+ T cells sorted from blood. The receptors here all came from a woman aged 18-29 years in good health.

The table lists this clonotype with a few counts. This chain joins TRBV12-5 and TRBJ2-5; D gene ambiguous. Trimming stripped 0 bases from V and 7 bases from J, with 18 bases between. Looked up from germline, CDR1 is LGHNT and CDR2 is FRNRAP. CDR3 size: 16 residues. CDR3 nucleotides: TGTGCTAGTGGTTTGGTACTCGACTCCGCTTATGGGACCCAGTACTTC. Translated: CASGLVLDSAYGTQYF.

This clonotype has more than one count but fewer than ten. V usage is TRBV5-1 and J usage is TRBJ2-1, with D possibly TRBD1 on 5 matching bases. CDR1 is SGHRS, CDR2 YFSETQ, per germline. This CDR3 is 16 amino acids long. With 0 bases removed from V and 6 bases from J, the gap between germline ends came to 16 bases. In nucleotides, the CDR3 is TGCGCCAGCAGCTTGGCTCGGCAGGGTTTGCCCAATGAGCAGTTCTTC. Amino acids: CASSLARQGLPNEQFF.

J is TRBJ2-7 and V is TRBV12-3 or TRBV12-4; a possible D gene is TRBD2 (5 bases). The CDR3 has 13 amino acids. The V end lost 8 bases, the J end lost 2 bases, and 13 bases lay between the germline ends. The chain's CDR3 is CASGTGVTYEQYF. The CDR3 DNA reads as TGTGCCAGCGGAACCGGGGTCACCTACGAGCAGTACTTC.

V is TRBV15 and J is TRBJ2-3; TRBD2 matches at 9 bases. This CDR3 is 14 amino acids long. From germline, CDR1 is LNHNV and CDR2 YYDKDF (reference sequence). Trimming took 7 bases from V and 2 from J; bases not matched to a gene: 4. The DNA for the CDR3 is TGTGCCACCAACCAGCGGGAGGCCACAGATACGCAGTATTTT. It yields the protein CATNQREATDTQYF.

This clonotype came up a few times. This rearrangement joins TRBV4-1 to TRBJ1-1, with D possibly TRBD1 on 6 matching bases. CDR1 and CDR2 (germline): MGHRA, YSYEKL. Trimming stripped 2 bases from V and 7 bases from J, with 17 bases between. This CDR3 has 15 residues. For the CDR3, the DNA is TGCGCCAGCAGCCAACCCCTGGGGGCCCGAGATGAAGCTTTCTTT. Its protein product is CASSQPLGARDEAFF.

This rearrangement joins TRBV5-5 to TRBJ1-4; no clear D. Trimming took 4 bases from V and 0 from J, leaving 10 bases between them. Germline V gives CDR1 SGHKS, CDR2 YYEKEE (reference sequence). The CDR3 covers 15 residues. Here the CDR3 reads CASSRQQATNEKLFF. The DNA for the CDR3 is TGTGCCAGCAGCCGTCAACAAGCAACTAATGAAAAACTGTTTTTT. Looking up the rest from reference TRBV5-5 and TRBJ1-4 gives the full variable domain: DAGVTQSPTHLIKTRGQQVTLRCSPISGHKSVSWYQQVLGQGPQFIFQYYEKEERGRGNFPDRFSARQFPNYSSELNVNALLLGDSALYLCASSRQQATNEKLFFGSGTQLSVL.

There are a few counts of this clonotype. V is TRBV15 and J is TRBJ2-1; D ambiguous. The CDR3 is 16 amino acids. CDR1 and CDR2 from the germline V gene are LNHNV and YYDKDF (reference sequence). Trimming pared 2 bases from V and 8 bases from J, leaving 19 bases between. CDR3: CATSRTPKDAVDEQFF. In DNA, the CDR3 is TGTGCCACCAGCAGAACCCCGAAGGACGCGGTGGATGAGCAGTTCTTC.

This clonotype was seen only a few times. Written as DNA, the CDR3 is TGTGCCAGCAGCCATAACGTGTATGGCTACACCTTC. Encoded protein: CASSHNVYGYTF. The V gene is TRBV3-1, the J gene TRBJ1-2; D gene unclear. Trimming took off 3 bases at V and 5 bases at J, with 7 bases between the two ends. Germline lookup yields CDR1 LGHDT and CDR2 YNNKEL (reference sequence). This CDR3 comprises 12 residues.

This clonotype turned up a few times. The rearrangement joins TRBV5-1 to TRBJ2-7, with TRBD1 matching 9 bases. There are 14 residues in the CDR3. The germline CDR1 and CDR2 sequences are SGHRS and YFSETQ. Trimming cost V 2 bases and J 6 bases; bases outside gene matches: 6. CDR3 amino acids: CASSFLQGAVEQYF. DNA of the CDR3: TGCGCCAGCAGCTTTTTACAGGGGGCAGTCGAGCAGTACTTC.